The entry that follows covers one T cell receptor (beta chain) sequence. Its target is unknown. During the collection period, no donor immune events like infections were recorded. CDR3 length equals 17 residues. Germline V CDR1 and CDR2: LNHNV, YYDKDF (reference sequence). The germline V and J ends were trimmed by 1 base and 7 bases, with 19 bases remaining between them. This table comes from immunoSEQ multiplex PCR, and its TCRdb copy is limited to in-frame clones, with some not included. The sample consists of more than 80,000 clones, approximately 89% of them appearing once. This specimen belongs to a study of identifying expanded T cells in peripheral blood. Study-wide results and caveats: Variance in clone template counts between approximately 2-week samples significantly increased with total template count across all healthy donors. Technical replicates showed 0.9 to 1.5 changed clones; two weeks 15 to 20; four weeks 19.

The receptor's source is a person aged 18 to 70 in good health. Sequencing input: blood. The gene calls are TRBV15 and TRBJ1-4, with no clear D. CDR3 sequence reads: CATSRVAPSGGPEKLFF. The CDR3, as DNA: TGTGCCACCAGCAGAGTTGCCCCCTCCGGAGGCCCTGAAAAACTGTTTTTT.